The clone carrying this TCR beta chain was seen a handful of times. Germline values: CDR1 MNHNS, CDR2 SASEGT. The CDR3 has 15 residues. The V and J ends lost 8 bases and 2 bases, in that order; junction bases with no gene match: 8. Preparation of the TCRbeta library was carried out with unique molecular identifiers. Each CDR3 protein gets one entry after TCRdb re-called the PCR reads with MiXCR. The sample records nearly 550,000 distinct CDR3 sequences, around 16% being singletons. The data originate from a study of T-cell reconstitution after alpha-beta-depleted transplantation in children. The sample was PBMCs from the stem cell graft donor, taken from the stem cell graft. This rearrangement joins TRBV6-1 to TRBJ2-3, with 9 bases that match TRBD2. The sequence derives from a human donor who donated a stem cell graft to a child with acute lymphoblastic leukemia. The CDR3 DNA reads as TGTGCCAGCCATACCACTAGCGGGTCCACAGATACGCAGTATTTT. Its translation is CASHTTSGSTDTQYF.